The 21 T cell receptor beta chains below come from one sample, sequenced in a study of cytotoxic CD8 clonotypes in ibrutinib-treated CLL. The table came from immunoSEQ multiplex PCR; TCRdb's copy has only in-frame clones and leaves some out. The table lists over 200,000 clones, approximately 70% of them singletons, with over 5.5% in the top ten. The material was PBMCs, obtained after 12 months of ibrutinib treatment. The receptor set was obtained from a human donor with chronic lymphocytic leukemia.

In the case of this clone: Other DNA sequences in the sample encode the same CDR3. The CDR3 DNA is TGTGCCAGCTCACCACCCGGGGGGAATCAGCCCCAGCATTTT. Translated: CASSPPGGNQPQHF. The V and J genes are TRBV18 and TRBJ1-5; the D gene is possibly TRBD1 (5 bases). This CDR3 has 14 amino acids. Germline CDR1 KGHSH, CDR2 LQKENI. The germline V and J ends were trimmed by 0 bases and 4 bases, with 7 bases remaining between them.

The rearrangement links TRBV30 to TRBJ1-5, with 8 bases identical to TRBD1. Per the germline V gene, CDR1 is GTSNPN and CDR2 is SVGIG (reference sequence). CDR3 size: 15 residues. The V segment lost 0 bases and the J segment 7 bases; nucleotides outside the gene matches: 8. The CDR3 region has the DNA TGTGCCTGGAGTGTAGAAGGACAGGGTCAACAGCCCCAGCATTTT. This codes for CAWSVEGQGQQPQHF. The full variable domain, rest sourced from reference TRBV30 and TRBJ1-5, is SQTIHQWPATLVQPVGSPLSLECTVEGTSNPNLYWYRQAAGRGLQLLFYSVGIGQISSEVPQNLSASRPQDRQFILSSKKLLLSDSGFYLCAWSVEGQGQQPQHFGDGTRLSIL.

This clone was counted between two and nine times. V and J are TRBV28 and TRBJ2-7; the D is unclear. This CDR3 has 12 residues. Germline-derived CDR1 and CDR2 are MDHEN and SYDVKM. V lost 5 bases, J lost 8 bases, and 13 bases lay in between. This CDR3 is CASSLPPEKQYF. CDR3 nucleotides: TGTGCCAGCAGTCTCCCGCCAGAGAAGCAGTACTTC.

The chain carries TRBV11-3 and TRBJ2-7; no clear D. The CDR3 spans 12 residues. The germline V gene has CDR1 SGHNT and CDR2 YENEEA. With 0 bases removed from V and 9 bases from J, the gap between germline ends came to 9 bases. The DNA for the CDR3 is TGTGCCAGCAGCTTAGATGGCCGCCGGCAGTACTTC. Protein: CASSLDGRRQYF.

The chain combines TRBV30 with TRBJ1-4; D possibly corresponds to TRBD1 (6 bases). V lost 6 bases and J lost 7, with 18 bases in between. The CDR3 is made up of 14 amino acids. CDR1 and CDR2 (germline): GTSNPN, SVGIG (reference sequence). The CDR3 DNA is TGTGCCTGCCCGAGGACCAGGGGAAGTGAAAAACTGTTTTTT. Its protein is CACPRTRGSEKLFF.

This clone came up a few times. The chain combines TRBV27 with TRBJ1-3; D unresolved. V lost 6 bases and J lost 0, with 12 bases in between. CDR1 is MNHEY, CDR2 SMNVEV, per germline (reference sequence). The CDR3 covers 15 residues. CDR3 nucleotide sequence: TGTGCCAGCAGCAGGAAGGTCGACTCTGGAAACACCATATATTTT. Amino acid sequence: CASSRKVDSGNTIYF.

This clone was seen more than once but under ten times. The gene calls are TRBV7-3 and TRBJ2-2; D possibly corresponds to TRBD2 (6 bases). Germline CDR1 SGHTA, CDR2 FQGTGA. V lost 4 bases to trimming and J lost 5 bases, with 14 bases between them. The CDR3 consists of 15 residues. The CDR3 loop is CASSYGGFETGELFF. As DNA, the CDR3 is TGTGCCAGCAGCTACGGGGGATTTGAAACCGGGGAGCTGTTTTTT.

This clone occurred many times. V gene TRBV28 combines with J gene TRBJ1-2; D gene unclear. Trimming took 3 bases from V and 3 from J, leaving 14 bases between them. Germline V gene lookup returns CDR1 MDHEN and CDR2 SYDVKM. The CDR3 has 15 residues. CDR3 in amino acids: CASSFLVGRYYGYTF. The CDR3 nucleotides read TGTGCCAGCAGTTTCCTCGTTGGCAGATACTATGGCTACACCTTC.

The genes are TRBV7-6 and TRBJ2-1, with TRBD2 identical over 8 bases. With V trimmed by 0 bases and J by 7 bases, 8 bases remained unmatched. The CDR3 runs 16 residues. Per the germline V gene, CDR1 is SGHVS and CDR2 is FNYEAQ. CDR3 nucleotides: TGTGCCAGCAGCTTAGCGATTTCGGGGGGGGTAAATGAGCAGTTCTTC. Translated: CASSLAISGGVNEQFF.

This clone was observed once. The CDR3 protein is CAISKGPGLAGPDTQYF. CDR3 DNA sequence: TGTGCCATCAGTAAAGGACCGGGACTAGCGGGCCCAGATACGCAGTATTTT. This chain joins TRBV10-3 and TRBJ2-3; 12 positions match TRBD2. Germline V gene data show CDR1 as ENHRY and CDR2 as SYGVKD. Germline trimming cut 5 bases from V and 4 bases from J; bases unmatched to any gene: 10. The CDR3 sequence is 17 residues long.

This chain links TRBV4-2 with TRBJ1-1, with D possibly matching TRBD1 (6 bases). Trimming left V 8 bases short and J 0 bases short, with 13 bases between. Looked up from germline, CDR1 is LGHNA and CDR2 is YNFKEQ. The CDR3 sequence is 14 residues long. The CDR3 here is CASRKGGLNTEAFF. The CDR3 nucleotides read TGTGCCAGCCGCAAGGGGGGATTGAACACTGAAGCTTTCTTT.

This clone was counted between two and nine times. V usage is TRBV20-1 and J usage is TRBJ2-3; D may match TRBD1 or TRBD2 (7 bases each). The CDR3 is 10 residues long. The V gene's germline CDR1 is DFQATT and CDR2 SNEGSKA (reference sequence). CDR3 bases: TGCAGCCAGGGGGGGGTGGCGCAGTATTTT. As protein: CSQGGVAQYF.

The rearrangement joins TRBV27 to TRBJ1-3, with D possibly TRBD1 on 6 matching bases. Germline CDR1 and CDR2: MNHEY and SMNVEV (reference sequence). V gave up 6 bases and J gave up 0 bases, with 12 bases separating them. CDR3 length: 15 residues. The CDR3 DNA sequence: TGTGCCAGCAGCCGAGGGGGTAGCTCTGGAAACACCATATATTTT. Translation gives CASSRGGSSGNTIYF.

This clone was seen a handful of times. This chain connects TRBV25-1 to TRBJ2-1; 9 bases match TRBD1. Germline lookup yields CDR1 MGHDK and CDR2 SYGVNS. CDR3 size: 15 residues. After removal of 1 base from V and 9 bases from J, the junction contained 7 bases not matched to a gene. CDR3 nucleotide sequence: TGTGCCAGCAGTGAATTTGACAGGGGGGCTACTGAGCAGTTCTTC. Its protein is CASSEFDRGATEQFF.

The chain uses TRBV5-1 and TRBJ2-3; 8 bases line up with TRBD2. Germline CDR1 SGHRS, CDR2 YFSETQ. The ends lost 6 bases at V and 5 bases at J; junction bases unmatched: 8. CDR3 length equals 14 residues. CDR3 amino acids: CASTPGGAGDTQYF. For the CDR3, the DNA is TGCGCCAGCACCCCCGGGGGGGCCGGAGATACGCAGTATTTT. The complete variable domain, with remaining parts taken from reference TRBV5-1 and TRBJ2-3, reads KAGVTQTPRYLIKTRGQQVTLSCSPISGHRSVSWYQQTPGQGLQFLFEYFSETQRNKGNFPGRFSGRQFSNSRSEMNVSTLELGDSALYLCASTPGGAGDTQYFGPGTRLTVL.

In this sample, this clone turned up a few times. The chain has TRBV30 and TRBJ1-1; 11 bases are shared with TRBD1. Germline V CDR1 and CDR2: GTSNPN, SVGIG (reference sequence). V trimming: 7 bases; J trimming: 10 bases; junction bases outside the gene matches: 8. The CDR3 totals 12 residues. For the CDR3, the DNA is TGTGCCTCCTTGGACAGGGGGCGCGTAGCTTTCTTT. Its translation: CASLDRGRVAFF.

CDR3 sequence: CASSSGTTEQYF. CDR3 DNA sequence: TGTGCCAGCAGCTCCGGGACGACGGAGCAGTACTTC. The rearrangement uses TRBV7-9 and TRBJ2-7; possibly TRBD1 or TRBD2 for D (5 bases each). This CDR3 is 12 amino acids long. Trimming removed 4 bases from V and 7 bases from J, with 11 bases in between. From germline, CDR1 is SEHNR and CDR2 FQNEAQ (reference sequence).

The chain couples TRBV30 to TRBJ2-3, with D possibly being TRBD1 (5 bases). Germline lookup yields CDR1 GTSNPN and CDR2 SVGIG (reference sequence). V was clipped by 0 bases and J by 5 bases, with 15 bases between them. This CDR3 spans 15 amino acids. CDR3 in amino acids: CAWSVGVGRVDTQYF. CDR3 coding DNA: TGTGCCTGGAGTGTTGGGGTGGGCAGGGTAGATACGCAGTATTTT.

The V gene is TRBV6-5, the J gene TRBJ1-1, with 7 bases aligning to TRBD1. The junction had 9 bases not matched to a gene; V was cut back by 6 bases and J by 2 bases. This CDR3 region has 15 residues. Germline CDR1 is MNHEY and CDR2 is SVGAGI. CDR3 sequence: CASSPPRGRNTEAFF. Written as DNA, the CDR3 is TGTGCCAGCAGCCCCCCCAGGGGGAGAAACACTGAAGCTTTCTTT.

The chain has TRBV6-6 and TRBJ2-7; the D gene is possibly TRBD1 (6 bases). The V end lost 10 bases, the J end lost 3 bases, and 16 bases lay between the germline ends. The CDR3 length is 13 residues. Germline V CDR1 and CDR2: MNHNY, SVGAGI (reference sequence). In DNA, the CDR3 is TGTGCCACATTGCGGGCAGGGGACTACGAGCAGTACTTC. This codes for CATLRAGDYEQYF.

This clone was picked up a small number of times. This rearrangement joins TRBV28 to TRBJ2-7; 7 positions match TRBD2. This CDR3 region has 15 residues. J was trimmed by 0 bases and V by 7 bases; bases with no gene match: 9. Germline V gene lookup returns CDR1 MDHEN and CDR2 SYDVKM. The CDR3 sequence is CASTLGRAPSYEQYF. The CDR3 DNA follows: TGTGCCAGCACCCTAGGGAGGGCTCCCTCCTACGAGCAGTACTTC.